This T cell receptor beta chain was sequenced for a study of neurological immune-mediated disorders. The study, taken as a whole, reports: Private repertoires in all groups were suggested by the absence of shared CDR3 amino acid sequences among expanded clones across subjects. Healthy controls had more TCR clonal expansion than multiple sclerosis, which showed the least, whereas HTLV-1-associated myelopathy showed the most.

cDNA was made by 5'RACE with 10-nucleotide random UMIs. TCRdb re-derived calls from the 5' RACE reads in MiXCR, one entry per CDR3 protein. The table includes about 74,000 distinct CDR3 sequences, around 5.2% detected once. Of note for this clonotype: As yet, its antigen is unknown. The germline gene is not matched at one end of the junction; a read error may be the cause.

The germline gives CDR1 SGHRS, CDR2 YFSETQ. The CDR3 extends over 15 amino acids. The material sequenced was PBMCs. This TCR was sampled from a man between 18 and 35 years old with multiple sclerosis. This chain uses TRBV5-1 with TRBJ1-6, with 7 bases aligning to TRBD1. The CDR3 DNA follows: TGCGCCAGCAGCTTGGAGAGGGACAGACGTTCACCCCTCAACTTT. Its protein is CASSLERDRRSPLNF.